The entry below describes one TCR beta chain. In each case, RNA was isolated and then reverse transcribed into cDNA as the sequencing template. TCRdb's copy holds only in-frame clones and misses some; the assay was immunoSEQ multiplex PCR. This repertoire shows more than 90,000 clones, roughly 63% found once; its top ten account for around 30%. This sample was taken from a study of CD8+ T cells in alopecia areata. This sample's treatment: oral pan-JAK inhibitor, 5-10 mg twice daily. CDR1 KGHSH and CDR2 LQKENI come from the germline V gene. CDR3 size: 17 residues. Trimming cost V 2 bases and J 4 bases, with 18 bases left between them.

The rearrangement joins TRBV18 to TRBJ1-5; D is unclear. The input for sequencing was CD8+ T cells sorted from blood, taken at week 4, from a patient treated with tofacitinib. This clonotype was obtained from a human donor with alopecia areata. The CDR3: CASSPSFTVEGNQPQHF. DNA of the CDR3: TGTGCCAGCTCACCAAGTTTTACGGTAGAGGGAAATCAGCCCCAGCATTTT.